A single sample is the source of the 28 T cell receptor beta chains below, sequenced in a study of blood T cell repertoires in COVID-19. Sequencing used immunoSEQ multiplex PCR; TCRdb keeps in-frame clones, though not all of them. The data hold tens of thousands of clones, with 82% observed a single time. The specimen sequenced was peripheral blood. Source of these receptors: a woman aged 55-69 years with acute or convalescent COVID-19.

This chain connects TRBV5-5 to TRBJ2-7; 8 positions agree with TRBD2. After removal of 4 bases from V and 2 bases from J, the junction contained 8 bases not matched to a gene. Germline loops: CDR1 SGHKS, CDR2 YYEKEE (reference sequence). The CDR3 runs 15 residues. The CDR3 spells CASSEDPGLAYEQYF. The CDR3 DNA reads TGTGCCAGCAGCGAAGACCCGGGACTAGCCTACGAGCAGTACTTC.

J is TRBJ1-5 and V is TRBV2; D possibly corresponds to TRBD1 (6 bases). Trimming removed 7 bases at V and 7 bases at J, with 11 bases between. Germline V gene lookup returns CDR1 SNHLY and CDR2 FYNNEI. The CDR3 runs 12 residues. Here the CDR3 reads CASTGQGQPQHF. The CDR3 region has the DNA TGTGCCAGCACTGGGCAGGGGCAGCCCCAGCATTTT. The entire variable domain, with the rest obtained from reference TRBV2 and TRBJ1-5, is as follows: EPEVTQTPSHQVTQMGQEVILRCVPISNHLYFYWYRQILGQKVEFLVSFYNNEISEKSEIFDDQFSVERPDGSNFTLKIRSTKLEDSAMYFCASTGQGQPQHFGDGTRLSIL.

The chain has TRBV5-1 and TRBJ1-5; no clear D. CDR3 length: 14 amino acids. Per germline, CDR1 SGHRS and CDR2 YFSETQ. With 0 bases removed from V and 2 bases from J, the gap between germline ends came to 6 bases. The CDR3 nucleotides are TGCGCCAGCAGCTTGGTCGCAGGCAATCAGCCCCAGCATTTT. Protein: CASSLVAGNQPQHF.

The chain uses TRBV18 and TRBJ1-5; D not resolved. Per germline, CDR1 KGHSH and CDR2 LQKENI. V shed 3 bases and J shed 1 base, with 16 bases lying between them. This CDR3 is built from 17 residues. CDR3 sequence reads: CASSPIPGFLSNQPQHF. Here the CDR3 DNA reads TGTGCCAGCTCACCGATTCCGGGGTTCTTGAGCAATCAGCCCCAGCATTTT.

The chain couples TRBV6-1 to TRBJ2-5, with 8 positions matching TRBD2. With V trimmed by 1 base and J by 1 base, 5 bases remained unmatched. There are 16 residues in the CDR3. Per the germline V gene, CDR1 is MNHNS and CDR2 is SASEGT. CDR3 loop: CASSEGLSGGQETQYF. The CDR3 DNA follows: TGTGCCAGCAGTGAAGGTCTAAGCGGGGGCCAAGAGACCCAGTACTTC.

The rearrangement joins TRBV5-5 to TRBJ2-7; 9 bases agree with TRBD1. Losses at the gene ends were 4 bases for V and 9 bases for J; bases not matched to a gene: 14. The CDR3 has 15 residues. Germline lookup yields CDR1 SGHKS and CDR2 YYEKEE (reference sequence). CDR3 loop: CASSPTGQGITRQYF. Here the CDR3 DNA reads TGTGCCAGCAGCCCTACGGGACAGGGAATTACGAGGCAGTACTTC.

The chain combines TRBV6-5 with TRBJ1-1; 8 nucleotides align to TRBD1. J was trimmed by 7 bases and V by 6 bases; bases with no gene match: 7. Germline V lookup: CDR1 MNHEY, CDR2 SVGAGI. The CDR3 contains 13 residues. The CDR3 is CASSFDRGVEAFF. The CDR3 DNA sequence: TGTGCCAGCAGCTTCGACAGGGGAGTTGAAGCTTTCTTT.

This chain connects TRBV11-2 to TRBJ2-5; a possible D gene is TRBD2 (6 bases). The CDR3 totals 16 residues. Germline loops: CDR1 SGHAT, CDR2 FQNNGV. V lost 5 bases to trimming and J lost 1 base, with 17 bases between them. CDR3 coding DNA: TGTGCCAGCAGCCCTATGAGTAGCGGATTCCAAGAGACCCAGTACTTC. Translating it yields CASSPMSSGFQETQYF.

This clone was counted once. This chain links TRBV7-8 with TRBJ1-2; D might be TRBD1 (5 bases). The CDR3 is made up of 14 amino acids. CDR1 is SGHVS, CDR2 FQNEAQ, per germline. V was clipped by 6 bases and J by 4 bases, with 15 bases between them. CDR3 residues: CASSPLTGGYGYTF. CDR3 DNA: TGTGCCAGCAGTCCACTAACGGGGGGCTATGGCTACACCTTC. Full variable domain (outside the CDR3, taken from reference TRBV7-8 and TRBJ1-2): GAGVSQSPRYKVAKRGQDVALRCDPISGHVSLFWYQQALGQGPEFLTYFQNEAQLDKSGLPSDRFFAERPEGSVSTLKIQRTQQEDSAVYLCASSPLTGGYGYTFGSGTRLTVV.

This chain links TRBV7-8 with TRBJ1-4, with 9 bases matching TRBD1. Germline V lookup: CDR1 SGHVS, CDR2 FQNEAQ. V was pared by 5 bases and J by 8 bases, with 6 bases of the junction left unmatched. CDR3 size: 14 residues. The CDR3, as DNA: TGTGCCAGCAGCCCTACAGGGGGCAGGGAAAAACTGTTTTTT. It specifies CASSPTGGREKLFF.

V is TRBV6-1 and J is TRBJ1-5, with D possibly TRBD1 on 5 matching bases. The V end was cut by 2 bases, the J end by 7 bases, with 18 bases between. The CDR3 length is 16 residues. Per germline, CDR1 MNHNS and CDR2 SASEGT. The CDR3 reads CASSESRAGQGQPQHF. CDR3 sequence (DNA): TGTGCCAGCAGTGAATCCCGTGCAGGACAAGGGCAGCCCCAGCATTTT.

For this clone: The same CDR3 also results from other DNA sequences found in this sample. CDR3 sequence: CASSFGDTFNYGYTF. As DNA, the CDR3 is TGCGCCAGCAGCTTCGGGGACACCTTTAACTATGGCTACACCTTC. This chain links TRBV5-1 with TRBJ1-2; D might be TRBD1 (6 bases). Germline lookup yields CDR1 SGHRS and CDR2 YFSETQ. The germline V and J ends were trimmed by 2 bases and 1 base, with 12 bases remaining between them. This CDR3 has 15 amino acids.

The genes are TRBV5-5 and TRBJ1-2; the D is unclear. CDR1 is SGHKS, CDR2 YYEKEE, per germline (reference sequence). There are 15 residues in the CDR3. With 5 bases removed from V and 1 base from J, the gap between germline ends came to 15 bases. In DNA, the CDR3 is TGTGCCAGCAGACAGAGGGTAGCATATAACTATGGCTACACCTTC. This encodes CASRQRVAYNYGYTF.

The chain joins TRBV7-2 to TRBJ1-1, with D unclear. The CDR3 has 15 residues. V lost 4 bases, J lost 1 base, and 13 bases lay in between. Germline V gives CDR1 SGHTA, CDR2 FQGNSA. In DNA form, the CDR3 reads TGTGCCAGCAGCTCTGACTCGGCGGGGAACACTGAAGCTTTCTTT. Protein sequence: CASSSDSAGNTEAFF.

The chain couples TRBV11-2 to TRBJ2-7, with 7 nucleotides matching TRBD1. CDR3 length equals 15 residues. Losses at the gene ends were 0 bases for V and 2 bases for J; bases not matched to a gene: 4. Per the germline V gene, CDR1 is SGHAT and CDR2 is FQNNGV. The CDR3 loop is CASSLESGGPYEQYF. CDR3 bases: TGTGCCAGCAGCTTAGAATCAGGGGGACCCTACGAGCAGTACTTC. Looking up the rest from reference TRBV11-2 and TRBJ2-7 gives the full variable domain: EAGVAQSPRYKIIEKRQSVAFWCNPISGHATLYWYQQILGQGPKLLIQFQNNGVVDDSQLPKDRFSAERLKGVDSTLKIQPAKLEDSAVYLCASSLESGGPYEQYFGPGTRLTVT.

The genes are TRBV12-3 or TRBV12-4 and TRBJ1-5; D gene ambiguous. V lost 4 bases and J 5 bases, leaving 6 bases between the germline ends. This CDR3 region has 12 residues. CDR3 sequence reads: CASSSGYQPQHF. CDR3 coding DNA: TGTGCCAGCAGTTCGGGATATCAGCCCCAGCATTTT.

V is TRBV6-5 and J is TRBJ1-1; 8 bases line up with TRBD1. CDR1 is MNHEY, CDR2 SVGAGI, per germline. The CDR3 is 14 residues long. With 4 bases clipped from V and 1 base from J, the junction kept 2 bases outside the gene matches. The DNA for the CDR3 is TGTGCCAGCAGTTCCGGGACAGGGAACACTGAAGCTTTCTTT. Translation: CASSSGTGNTEAFF.

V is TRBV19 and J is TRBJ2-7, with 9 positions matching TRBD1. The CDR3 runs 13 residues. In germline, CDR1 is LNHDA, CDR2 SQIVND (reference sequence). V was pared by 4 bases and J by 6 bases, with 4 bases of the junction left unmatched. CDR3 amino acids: CASSRGQGGEQYF. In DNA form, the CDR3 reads TGTGCCAGTAGTAGGGGACAGGGTGGCGAGCAGTACTTC.

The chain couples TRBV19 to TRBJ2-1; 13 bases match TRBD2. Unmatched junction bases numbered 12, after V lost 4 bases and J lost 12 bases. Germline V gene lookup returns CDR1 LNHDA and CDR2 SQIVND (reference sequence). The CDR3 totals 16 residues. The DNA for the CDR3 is TGTGCCAGTAGTAGCGGGACTAGCGGGACGTTGCGGGTGCAGTTCTTC. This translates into CASSSGTSGTLRVQFF.

Here the CDR3 DNA reads TGTGCCAGCAGTTCGCCCGTGGCAGGCGGGAACGAGCAGTACTTC. Amino acids: CASSSPVAGGNEQYF. This rearrangement joins TRBV28 to TRBJ2-7, with D possibly TRBD2 on 6 matching bases. CDR3 size: 15 residues. Trimming pared 4 bases from V and 5 bases from J, leaving 18 bases between. In germline, CDR1 is MDHEN, CDR2 SYDVKM.

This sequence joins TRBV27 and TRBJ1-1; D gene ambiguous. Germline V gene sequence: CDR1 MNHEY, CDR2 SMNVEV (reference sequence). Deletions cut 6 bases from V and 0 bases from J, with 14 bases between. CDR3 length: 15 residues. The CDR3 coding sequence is TGTGCCAGCAGGCGCACTGCCCTTATGAACACTGAAGCTTTCTTT. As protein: CASRRTALMNTEAFF.

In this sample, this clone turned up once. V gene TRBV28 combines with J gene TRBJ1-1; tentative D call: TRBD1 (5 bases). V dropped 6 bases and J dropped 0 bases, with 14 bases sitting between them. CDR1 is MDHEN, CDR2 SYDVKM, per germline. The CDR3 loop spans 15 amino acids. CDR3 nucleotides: TGTGCCAGCAGGCGGCAGGGAGGCGTGAACACTGAAGCTTTCTTT. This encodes CASRRQGGVNTEAFF.

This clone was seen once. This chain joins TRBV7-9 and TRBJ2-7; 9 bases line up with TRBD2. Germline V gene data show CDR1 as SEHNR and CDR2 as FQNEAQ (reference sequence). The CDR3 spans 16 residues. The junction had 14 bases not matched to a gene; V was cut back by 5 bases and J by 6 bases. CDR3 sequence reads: CASSVDSPLAGFEQYF. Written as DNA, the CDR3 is TGTGCCAGCAGCGTCGACTCTCCCCTAGCGGGGTTCGAGCAGTACTTC.

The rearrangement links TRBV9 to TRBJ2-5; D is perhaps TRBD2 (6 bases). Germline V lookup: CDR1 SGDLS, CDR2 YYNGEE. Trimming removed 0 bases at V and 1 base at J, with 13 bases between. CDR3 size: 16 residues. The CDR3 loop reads CASSVGSVAVQETQYF. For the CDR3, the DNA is TGTGCCAGCAGCGTAGGTTCGGTAGCGGTCCAAGAGACCCAGTACTTC.

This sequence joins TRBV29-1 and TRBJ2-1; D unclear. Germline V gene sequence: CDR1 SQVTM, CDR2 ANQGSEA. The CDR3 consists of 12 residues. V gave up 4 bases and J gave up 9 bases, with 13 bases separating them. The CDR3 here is CSVGLFRGEQFF. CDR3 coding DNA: TGCAGCGTTGGCCTTTTTAGAGGTGAGCAGTTCTTC.

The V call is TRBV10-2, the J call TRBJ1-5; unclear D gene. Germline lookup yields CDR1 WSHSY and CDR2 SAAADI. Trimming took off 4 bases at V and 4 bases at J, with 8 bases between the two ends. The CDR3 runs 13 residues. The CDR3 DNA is TGCGCCAGCAGTGGGGCAGCTAATCAGCCCCAGCATTTT. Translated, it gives CASSGAANQPQHF.

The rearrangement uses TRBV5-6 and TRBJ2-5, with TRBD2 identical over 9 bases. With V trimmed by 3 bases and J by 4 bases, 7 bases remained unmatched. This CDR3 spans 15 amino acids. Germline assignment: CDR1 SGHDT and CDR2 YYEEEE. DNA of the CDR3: TGTGCCAGCAGCTCTCGGCGGGGGGGCACAGAGACCCAGTACTTC. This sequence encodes CASSSRRGGTETQYF.

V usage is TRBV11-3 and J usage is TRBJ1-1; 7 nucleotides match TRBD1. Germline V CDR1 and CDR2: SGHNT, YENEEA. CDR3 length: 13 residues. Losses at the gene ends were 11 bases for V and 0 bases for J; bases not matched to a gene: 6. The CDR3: CACPGQLNTEAFF. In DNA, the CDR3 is TGTGCCTGCCCGGGACAGCTGAACACTGAAGCTTTCTTT.